This T cell receptor (beta chain) was recovered during a study of shared clonotypes between healthy human individuals. Study-level background: There were three CD4 naive, three CD4 memory, two CD8 naive and one CD8 memory plates per donor. Study observations and caveats: Clonotypes which were not shared had lower generation probabilities than clonotypes that all four donors shared. Between a handful of donors, naive CD4 clonotypes were shared at a level of around 5.2%.

On this clone: Its antigen is not identified.

The V and J ends lost 5 bases and 0 bases respectively, with 11 bases between them. The germline V gene encodes CDR1 SGHVS and CDR2 FQNEAQ. The CDR3 spans 15 residues. The repertoire was sequenced with immunoSEQ multiplex PCR; TCRdb's copy has only in-frame clones and lacks some. The sample lists roughly 2.2 million clones; about 92% were seen once. The sample was naive CD4+ T cells from PBMCs. This sample's subset: CD45RA+ positively selected. This TCR derives from a man aged 18-30 years in good health. Some clones in this sample may be carry-over from other donors' samples. The genes are TRBV7-8 and TRBJ1-5, with a tentative D call TRBD1 (5 bases). CDR3 nucleotides: TGTGCCAGCAGCCCTAGGCAGGGTAGCAATCAGCCCCAGCATTTT. This codes for CASSPRQGSNQPQHF.